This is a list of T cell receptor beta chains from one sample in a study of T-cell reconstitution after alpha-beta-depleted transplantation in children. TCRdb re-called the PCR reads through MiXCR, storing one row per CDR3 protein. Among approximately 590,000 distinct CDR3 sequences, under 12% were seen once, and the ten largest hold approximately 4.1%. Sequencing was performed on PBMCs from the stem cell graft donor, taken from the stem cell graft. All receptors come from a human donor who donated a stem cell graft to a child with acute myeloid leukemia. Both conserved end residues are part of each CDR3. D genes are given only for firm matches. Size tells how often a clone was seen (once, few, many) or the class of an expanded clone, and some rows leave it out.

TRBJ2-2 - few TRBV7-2 TGTGCCAGCAGCTTAGGGACCCTCACCGGGGAGCTGTTTTTT CASSLGTLTGELFF
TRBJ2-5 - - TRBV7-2 TGTGCCAGCAGCACTCAGGGTCGGGAGACCCAGTACTTC CASSTQGRETQYF
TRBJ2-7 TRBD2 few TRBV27 TGTGCCAGCAGTTTTAATAGCGGGAGCTACGAGCAGTACTTC CASSFNSGSYEQYF
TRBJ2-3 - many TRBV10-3 TGTGCCATCAGTGAGTCGACCCCGACAGATACGCAGTATTTT CAISESTPTDTQYF
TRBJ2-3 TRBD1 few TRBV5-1 TGCGCCAGCAGCGCCGGGACAGGGGTTTTCACAGATACGCAGTATTTT CASSAGTGVFTDTQYF
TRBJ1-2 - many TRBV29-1 TGCAGCGGCCATACAGGGAGCGGCTACACCTTC CSGHTGSGYTF
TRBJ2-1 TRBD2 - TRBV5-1 TGCGCCAGCAGCAAGACTAGCGGGAGGGCCACTGAGCAGTTCTTC CASSKTSGRATEQFF
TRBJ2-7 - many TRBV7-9 TGTGCCAGCTTCTCGTTAGGGACCTACGAGCAGTACTTC CASFSLGTYEQYF
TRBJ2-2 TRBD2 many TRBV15 TGTGCCACCAGCAGAGAAGGGGGACTAGCGCACACCGGGGAGCTGTTTTTT CATSREGGLAHTGELFF
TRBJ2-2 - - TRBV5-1 TGCGCCAGCAGCACAGGCCTTCAGAACACCGGGGAGCTGTTTTTT CASSTGLQNTGELFF
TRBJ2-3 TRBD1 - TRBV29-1 TGCAGCCTCGCTCAGGGGGCCGATACGCAGTATTTT CSLAQGADTQYF
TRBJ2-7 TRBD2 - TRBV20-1 TGCAGTGCCATGACTAGCGGGAGGGCCTACGAGCAGTACTTC CSAMTSGRAYEQYF
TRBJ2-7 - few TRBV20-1 TGCAGTGCCGTTCTGACTAGTTCCTACGAGCAGTACTTC CSAVLTSSYEQYF
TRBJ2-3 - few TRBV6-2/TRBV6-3 TGTGCCAGCAGTTACTCGCAGGGGCACACAGATACGCAGTATTTT CASSYSQGHTDTQYF
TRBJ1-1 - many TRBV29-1 TGCAGCGTCGCAACAAGGTTGAACACTGAAGCTTTCTTT CSVATRLNTEAFF
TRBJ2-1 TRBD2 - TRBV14 TGTGCCAGCAGCCTCGGGACTAGCGGGCCGCGGGATGAGCAGTTCTTC CASSLGTSGPRDEQFF
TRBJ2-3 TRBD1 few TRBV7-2 TGTGCCAGCAGCTTAGAGACAGGGCCCACAGATACGCAGTATTTT CASSLETGPTDTQYF
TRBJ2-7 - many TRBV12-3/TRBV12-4 TGTGCCAGCAGTTTAATTTTGGGCTACGAGCAGTACTTC CASSLILGYEQYF
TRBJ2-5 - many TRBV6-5 TGTGCCAGCAGTTACCAGCAGGGAGTTGGAGAGACCCAGTACTTC CASSYQQGVGETQYF
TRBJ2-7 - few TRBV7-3 TGTGCCAGCAGCTTCGGTCCCGGCCGGGACTACGAGCAGTACTTC CASSFGPGRDYEQYF
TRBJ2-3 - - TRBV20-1 TGCAGTGCTAGAGATTGGCGGAGGGGCAGCACAGATACGCAGTATTTT CSARDWRRGSTDTQYF
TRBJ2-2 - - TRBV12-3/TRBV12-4 TGTGCCACCACCCACCGACTGGTACTGAACACCGGGGAGCTGTTTTTT CATTHRLVLNTGELFF
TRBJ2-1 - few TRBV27 TGTGCCAGCAGTAGGGGTCCACTCAATGTCAATGAGCAGTTCTTC CASSRGPLNVNEQFF
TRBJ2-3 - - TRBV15 TGTGCCACCAGCAGAGAAGACACATCGGATACGCAGTATTTT CATSREDTSDTQYF
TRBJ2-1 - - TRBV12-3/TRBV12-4 TGTGCCAGCAGTTTGGGGGGAAGAGGACAGTTCTTC CASSLGGRGQFF
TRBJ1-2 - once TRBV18 TGTGCCAGCTCACCAGCGGGGGACTATGGCTACACCTTC CASSPAGDYGYTF
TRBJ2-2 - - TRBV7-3 TGTGCCAGCAGCCGAGGACATTCGAACACCGGGGAGCTGTTTTTT CASSRGHSNTGELFF
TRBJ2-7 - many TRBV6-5 TGTGCCAGCAGTTACTTCCCGGGGCCCGGGGATTACGAGCAGTACTTC CASSYFPGPGDYEQYF
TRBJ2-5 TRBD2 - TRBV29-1 TGCAGCGTTGAAGATCGTTTTAGCGGGAGAGAAGAGACCCAGTACTTC CSVEDRFSGREETQYF
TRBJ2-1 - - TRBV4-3 TGCGCCAGCAGCCTCCGGACAGCTTACAATGAGCAGTTCTTC CASSLRTAYNEQFF
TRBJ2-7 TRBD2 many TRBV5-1 TGCGCCAGCAGCTTCGGACTAGCGGGGACCTACGAGCAGTACTTC CASSFGLAGTYEQYF
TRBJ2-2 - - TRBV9 TGTGCCAGCAGCCAGCAAGCTGGGGCCGGGGAGCTGTTTTTT CASSQQAGAGELFF
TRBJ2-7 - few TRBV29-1 TGCAGCGGGCTGGGGAGGAGTTACGAGCAGTACTTC CSGLGRSYEQYF
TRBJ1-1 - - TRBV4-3 TGCGCCAGCAGCCAAGACCGAATTATCCCGGATTACATGAACACTGAAGCTTTCTTT CASSQDRIIPDYMNTEAFF
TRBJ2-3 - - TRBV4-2 TGTGCCAGCAGCCAAGGAGGGACTAGCACAGATACGCAGTATTTT CASSQGGTSTDTQYF
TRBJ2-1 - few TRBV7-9 TGTGCCAGCAGCTTTCTTTCAGGGCCTTACAATGAGCAGTTCTTC CASSFLSGPYNEQFF
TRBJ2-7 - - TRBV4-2 TGTGCCAGCAGCCAAGATGGCAGGGAGCAGTACTTC CASSQDGREQYF
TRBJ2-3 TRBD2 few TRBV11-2 TGTGCCAGCAGTACTAGCGGGAGTGATACGCAGTATTTT CASSTSGSDTQYF
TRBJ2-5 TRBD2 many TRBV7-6 TGTGCCAGCAGCCCGACTAGCGGGAGGGGAGAGACCCAGTACTTC CASSPTSGRGETQYF
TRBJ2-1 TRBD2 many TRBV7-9 TGTGCCACGCGACTAGCGGGATCCAATGAGCAGTTCTTC CATRLAGSNEQFF
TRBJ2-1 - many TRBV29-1 TGCAGCGTTGAGGGGACATCGGGGGATGAGCAGTTCTTC CSVEGTSGDEQFF